A selection of T cell receptor beta chains follows, all from one sample in a study of cytomegalovirus exposure and HLA in healthy donors. Data came from immunoSEQ multiplex PCR; TCRdb stores just in-frame clones and leaves some out. The sample consists of roughly 130,000 clones, roughly 77% of them appearing once. The source material was PBMCs. These receptors all come from a young man in good health and CMV-seronegative. The CDR3 runs from the conserved cysteine through the conserved F or W. D genes are given only for firm matches. Clone size is given for some rows only: seen once, a few or many times, or a class if the clone is expanded.

J gene	D gene	clone size	V gene	CDR3 DNA	CDR3 protein
TRBJ1-5	NA	NA	TRBV19	TGTGCCAGTAGTCTAATGAGCAATCAGCCCCAGCATTTT	CASSLMSNQPQHF
TRBJ1-6	TRBD1	NA	TRBV5-4	TGTGCCAGCAGCTATCGGGCGGGACAGGCGTTTTCACCCCTCCACTTT	CASSYRAGQAFSPLHF
TRBJ2-5	TRBD2	once	TRBV6-1	TGTGCCAGCAGTAGGAGACTAGCTGAAGAGACCCAGTACTTC	CASSRRLAEETQYF
TRBJ2-1	TRBD1	few	TRBV5-4	TGTGCCAGCACCGAACAGGGGCGCGGGTACAATGAGCAGTTCTTC	CASTEQGRGYNEQFF
TRBJ1-1	NA	NA	TRBV2	TGTGCCAGCAGTGTGGAGGGGCAGGTGAACACTGAAGCTTTCTTT	CASSVEGQVNTEAFF
TRBJ2-7	TRBD1	few	TRBV28	TGTGCCAGCAGCCCGGACAGGGTGAGGGAGCAGTACTTC	CASSPDRVREQYF
TRBJ1-5	TRBD1	NA	TRBV7-9	TGTGCCAGCAGCACGACAGGGGATCAGCCCCAGCATTTT	CASSTTGDQPQHF
TRBJ1-2	TRBD1	NA	TRBV4-2	TGTGCCAGCAGCCCGACCTCTTCTCAGGGGGCGTCTGGCTACACCTTC	CASSPTSSQGASGYTF
TRBJ2-7	TRBD1	NA	TRBV28	TGTGCCAGCAGTCTCCGGGACAGGGCGAGCTCCTACGAGCAGTACTTC	CASSLRDRASSYEQYF
TRBJ2-3	NA	NA	TRBV25-1	TGTGCCAGCAGTGAATTTCCAGCGCCCCCAAAGAGCACAGATACGCAGTATTTT	CASSEFPAPPKSTDTQYF
TRBJ2-1	TRBD2	NA	TRBV11-3	TGTGCCAGCAGTTTGGCTGCAGGGCGGGGGGGCAATGAGCAGTTCTTC	CASSLAAGRGGNEQFF
TRBJ2-3	NA	NA	TRBV4-3	TGCGCCAGCAGCCAAGCTCTAGCAGGGGCAAATACGCAGTATTTT	CASSQALAGANTQYF
TRBJ2-5	TRBD2	once	TRBV15	TGTGCCACCAGCAGGGGGAGGGAGGAGACCCAGTACTTC	CATSRGREETQYF
TRBJ2-7	TRBD1	NA	TRBV18	TGTGCCAGCTCACCAGGGACAGGGAGCTACGAGCAGTACTTC	CASSPGTGSYEQYF
TRBJ1-2	NA	NA	TRBV5-6	TGTGCCAGCAGCTTGGGGGGCTCGGGCTATGGCTACACCTTC	CASSLGGSGYGYTF
TRBJ2-7	TRBD2	NA	TRBV28	TGTGCCAGCAGCTCACCGGGACTAGCGGGGATGAAGCAGTACTTC	CASSSPGLAGMKQYF
TRBJ2-5	TRBD2	few	TRBV7-2	TGTGCCAGCAGCTTATGGGTAGCGGGGGCAGAGACCCAGTACTTC	CASSLWVAGAETQYF
TRBJ1-2	NA	NA	TRBV5-4	TGTGCCAGCAGCCTCCAGGGAGGCAACTATGGCTACACCTTC	CASSLQGGNYGYTF
TRBJ1-1	TRBD1	NA	TRBV10-3	TGTGCCATCAGAAGACAGGGGGAGGGGGCTGAAGCTTTCTTT	CAIRRQGEGAEAFF
TRBJ2-4	TRBD1	NA	TRBV7-2	TGTGCCAGCAGCTCCGGACAGGGAGCCAAAAACATTCAGTACTTC	CASSSGQGAKNIQYF
TRBJ2-1	NA	NA	TRBV5-1	TGCGCCAGCAGCTCCCGACTAGTCGTAGGGAATGAGCAGTTCTTC	CASSSRLVVGNEQFF
TRBJ2-3	NA	NA	TRBV2	TGTGCCAGCAGTGAAGTCTTGGGCAGCACAGATACGCAGTATTTT	CASSEVLGSTDTQYF
TRBJ2-3	TRBD2	NA	TRBV7-9	TGTGCCAGCAGCCATAGCGGGAGAAAGGTAGATACGCAGTATTTT	CASSHSGRKVDTQYF
TRBJ1-4	NA	few	TRBV7-2	TGTGCCAGCAGCACCCACGGGTTGGCACATGAAAAACTGTTTTTT	CASSTHGLAHEKLFF
TRBJ1-2	TRBD1	NA	TRBV30	TGTGCCTGGAGTGTAGCTCAGGGGGCATATGGCTACACCTTC	CAWSVAQGAYGYTF
TRBJ2-5	TRBD2	NA	TRBV18	TGTGCCAGCAATATAGCGGGAGCGGAAGAGACCCAGTACTTC	CASNIAGAEETQYF
TRBJ1-1	NA	NA	TRBV28	TGTGCCAGCAGTCCCAGACGGGCTGAAGCTTTCTTT	CASSPRRAEAFF
TRBJ2-5	NA	NA	TRBV5-1	TGCGCCAGCAGCTTGGCCCCCACAGGGCAAGAGACCCAGTACTTC	CASSLAPTGQETQYF
TRBJ2-7	NA	NA	TRBV5-5	TGTGCCAGCAGCCTCGGGCCCTCACGGTCGGGATACGAGCAGTACTTC	CASSLGPSRSGYEQYF
TRBJ1-2	NA	NA	TRBV14	TGTGCCAGCAGACAGGGTTCATATGGCTACACCTTC	CASRQGSYGYTF
TRBJ1-2	NA	NA	TRBV23-1	TGCGCCAGCAGTCAATACGGGGACTATGGCTACACCTTC	CASSQYGDYGYTF
TRBJ1-1	NA	NA	TRBV15	TGTGCCACCAGCGGAGAGACAGTATTTAGGCACACTGAAGCTTTCTTT	CATSGETVFRHTEAFF
TRBJ2-3	NA	few	TRBV11-2	TGTGCCAGCAGCTTGGAAAATGTCTGGGGGGTAAGGGGCACAGATACGCAGTATTTT	CASSLENVWGVRGTDTQYF
TRBJ1-1	NA	few	TRBV6-5	TGTGCCAGCAGTTACGCCCCAGGAAGTGTTACTGAAGCTTTCTTT	CASSYAPGSVTEAFF
TRBJ2-7	TRBD1	NA	TRBV29-1	TGCAGCGTTGAGGGACAGGGGGCGAGGGGCGAGCAGTACTTC	CSVEGQGARGEQYF
TRBJ1-4	NA	once	TRBV30	TGTGCCTGGACTGACGGGTCTAATGAAAAACTGTTTTTT	CAWTDGSNEKLFF
TRBJ2-5	TRBD2	NA	TRBV19	TGTGCCAGTAGTATCTCCTGGGGAGCGGGGAACCAAGAGACCCAGTACTTC	CASSISWGAGNQETQYF
TRBJ2-1	TRBD2	few	TRBV4-2	TGTGCCAGCAGCCAAGACCAAACTAGCGGGAGAAACTTCTTC	CASSQDQTSGRNFF
TRBJ2-7	TRBD2	NA	TRBV7-2	TGTGCCAGCAGCTTAGTATGGCGGGGGGGCCGTTACGAGCAGTACTTC	CASSLVWRGGRYEQYF
TRBJ2-2	TRBD1	NA	TRBV5-1	TGCGCCAGCAGCTTTGACAGGGGCTCCGGGGAGCTGTTTTTT	CASSFDRGSGELFF
TRBJ1-4	NA	NA	TRBV19	TGTGCCAGTAGTATAGGAGGAGCAACTAATGAAAAACTGTTTTTT	CASSIGGATNEKLFF
TRBJ2-1	NA	NA	TRBV7-2	TGTGCCAGCAGCTCGGGACTTCGCTCCTACAATGAGCAGTTCTTC	CASSSGLRSYNEQFF
TRBJ2-3	TRBD2	NA	TRBV30	TGTGCCTGGAGTGTATCGGGGGGTACGCAGTATTTT	CAWSVSGGTQYF
TRBJ2-6	NA	once	TRBV4-2	TGTGCCAGCAGCCAAGATCTCAGTACTGGGGCCAACGTCCTGACTTTC	CASSQDLSTGANVLTF
TRBJ1-2	NA	once	TRBV5-4	TGTGCCAGCAGCGCGGACAGATATGGCTACACCTTC	CASSADRYGYTF
TRBJ2-2	TRBD2	NA	TRBV6-5	TGTGCCAGCAGTTACTTCACTAGCGGGGGGGCCGGGGAGCTGTTTTTT	CASSYFTSGGAGELFF
TRBJ2-7	TRBD1	few	TRBV7-9	TGTGCCAGCAGCTTACTGGGACAGGGAACTAACGAGCAGTACTTC	CASSLLGQGTNEQYF
TRBJ2-7	NA	NA	TRBV6-1	TGTGCCAGCAGTGAAACAGGGTTTCGAGACGAGCAGTACTTC	CASSETGFRDEQYF
TRBJ2-7	NA	few	TRBV2	TGTGCCAGCAGAGGGGTCTACGAGCAGTACTTC	CASRGVYEQYF
TRBJ1-1	NA	NA	TRBV6-1	TGTGCCAGCAAGAGACAGTCTGAAGCTTTCTTT	CASKRQSEAFF
TRBJ1-2	NA	NA	TRBV7-8	TGTGCCAGCAGCTTAAGGGAGGGGCATTATGGCTACACCTTC	CASSLREGHYGYTF
TRBJ2-7	TRBD2	NA	TRBV27	TGTGCCAGCAGTTTCGGACTAGCGGGGTCCTACGAGCAGTACTTC	CASSFGLAGSYEQYF
TRBJ1-5	NA	NA	TRBV30	TGTGCCTGGAGTAGAGCGGGGGGACAGCCCCAGCATTTT	CAWSRAGGQPQHF